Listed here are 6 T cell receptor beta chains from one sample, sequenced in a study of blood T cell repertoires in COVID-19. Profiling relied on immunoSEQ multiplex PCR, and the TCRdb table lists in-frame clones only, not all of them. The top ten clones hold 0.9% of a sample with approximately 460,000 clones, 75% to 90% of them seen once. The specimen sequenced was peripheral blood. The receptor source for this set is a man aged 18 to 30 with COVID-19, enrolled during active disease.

CDR3 nucleotide sequence: TGTGCCAGCAGATCAGGGAACTACGAGCAGTACTTC. Amino acid sequence: CASRSGNYEQYF. The chain recombines TRBV5-4 with TRBJ2-7; possible D gene TRBD1, 5 bases. Germline V gives CDR1 SGHNT, CDR2 YYREEE (reference sequence). With 5 bases removed from V and 3 bases from J, the gap between germline ends came to 9 bases. The CDR3 covers 12 residues. Variable domain in full (rest from reference TRBV5-4 and TRBJ2-7): ETGVTQSPTHLIKTRGQQVTLRCSSQSGHNTVSWYQQALGQGPQFIFQYYREEENGRGNFPPRFSGLQFPNYSSELNVNALELDDSALYLCASRSGNYEQYFGPGTRLTVT.

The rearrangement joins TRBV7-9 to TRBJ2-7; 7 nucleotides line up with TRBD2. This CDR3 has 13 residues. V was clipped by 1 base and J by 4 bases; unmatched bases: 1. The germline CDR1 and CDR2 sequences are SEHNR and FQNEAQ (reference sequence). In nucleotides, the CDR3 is TGTGCCAGCAGCTTAGGGCGGGAGTACGAGCAGTACTTC. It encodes CASSLGREYEQYF.

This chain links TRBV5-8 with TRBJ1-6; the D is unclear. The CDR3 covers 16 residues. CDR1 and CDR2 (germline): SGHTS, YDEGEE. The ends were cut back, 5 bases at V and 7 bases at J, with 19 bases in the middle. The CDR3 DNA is TGTGCCAGCAGAAATTCGAGGGTCTGGGGAAATTCACCCCTCCACTTT. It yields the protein CASRNSRVWGNSPLHF.

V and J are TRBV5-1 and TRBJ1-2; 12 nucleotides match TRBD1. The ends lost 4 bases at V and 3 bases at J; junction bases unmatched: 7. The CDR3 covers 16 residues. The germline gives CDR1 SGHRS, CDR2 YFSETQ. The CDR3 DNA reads TGCGCCAGCAGCCCCCAGGGACAGGGGGCTTACTATGGCTACACCTTC. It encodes CASSPQGQGAYYGYTF. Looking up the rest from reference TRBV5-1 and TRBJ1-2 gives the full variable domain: KAGVTQTPRYLIKTRGQQVTLSCSPISGHRSVSWYQQTPGQGLQFLFEYFSETQRNKGNFPGRFSGRQFSNSRSEMNVSTLELGDSALYLCASSPQGQGAYYGYTFGSGTRLTVV.

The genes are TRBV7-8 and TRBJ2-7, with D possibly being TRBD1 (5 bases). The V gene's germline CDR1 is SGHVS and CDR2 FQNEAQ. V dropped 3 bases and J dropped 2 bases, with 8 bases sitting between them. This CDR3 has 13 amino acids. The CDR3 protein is CASSLVDTYEQYF. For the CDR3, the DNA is TGTGCCAGCAGCTTGGTGGACACCTACGAGCAGTACTTC. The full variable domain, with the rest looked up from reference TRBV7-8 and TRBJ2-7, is GAGVSQSPRYKVAKRGQDVALRCDPISGHVSLFWYQQALGQGPEFLTYFQNEAQLDKSGLPSDRFFAERPEGSVSTLKIQRTQQEDSAVYLCASSLVDTYEQYFGPGTRLTVT.

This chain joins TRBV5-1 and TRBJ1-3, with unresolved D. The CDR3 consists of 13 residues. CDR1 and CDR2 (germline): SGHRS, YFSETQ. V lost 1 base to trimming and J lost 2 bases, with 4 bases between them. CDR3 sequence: CASSLTAGNTIYF. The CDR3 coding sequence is TGCGCCAGCAGCTTGACGGCTGGAAACACCATATATTTT.